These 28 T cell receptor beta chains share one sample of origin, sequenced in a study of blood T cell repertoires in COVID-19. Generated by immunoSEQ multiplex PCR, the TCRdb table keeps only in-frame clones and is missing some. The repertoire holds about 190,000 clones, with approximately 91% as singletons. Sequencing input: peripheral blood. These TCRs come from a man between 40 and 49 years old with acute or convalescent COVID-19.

The CDR3 spells CASSLERTGTSGGADTQYF. The CDR3 coding sequence is TGTGCCAGCAGCCTTGAACGAACCGGGACTAGCGGGGGGGCAGATACGCAGTATTTT. This chain uses TRBV11-2 with TRBJ2-3; 16 bases map to TRBD2. V shed 5 bases, J shed 4 bases, and the junction held 12 bases outside the gene matches. Germline values: CDR1 SGHAT, CDR2 FQNNGV. CDR3 size: 19 residues.

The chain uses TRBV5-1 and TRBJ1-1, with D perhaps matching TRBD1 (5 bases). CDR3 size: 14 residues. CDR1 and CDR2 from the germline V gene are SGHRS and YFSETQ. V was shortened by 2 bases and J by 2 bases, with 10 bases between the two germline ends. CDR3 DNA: TGCGCCAGCAGCTTATGGCGGACAAACACTGAAGCTTTCTTT. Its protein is CASSLWRTNTEAFF.

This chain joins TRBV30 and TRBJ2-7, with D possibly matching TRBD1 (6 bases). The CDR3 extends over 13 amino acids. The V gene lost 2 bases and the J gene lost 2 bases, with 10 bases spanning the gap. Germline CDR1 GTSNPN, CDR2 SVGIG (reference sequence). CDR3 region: CAWSPGTTYEQYF. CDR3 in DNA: TGTGCCTGGAGTCCCGGGACAACCTACGAGCAGTACTTC.

The CDR3 here is CASTPRGSYEQYF. The DNA for the CDR3 is TGTGCCAGTACCCCCCGGGGATCCTACGAGCAGTACTTC. The genes are TRBV19 and TRBJ2-7; D is perhaps TRBD2 (5 bases). This CDR3 spans 13 amino acids. Germline values: CDR1 LNHDA, CDR2 SQIVND (reference sequence). The germline V and J ends were trimmed by 7 bases and 1 base, with 11 bases remaining between them. Combining the CDR3 with reference TRBV19 and TRBJ2-7 gives the whole variable domain DGGITQSPKYLFRKEGQNVTLSCEQNLNHDAMYWYRQDPGQGLRLIYYSQIVNDFQKGDIAEGYSVSREKKESFPLTVTSAQKNPTAFYLCASTPRGSYEQYFGPGTRLTVT.

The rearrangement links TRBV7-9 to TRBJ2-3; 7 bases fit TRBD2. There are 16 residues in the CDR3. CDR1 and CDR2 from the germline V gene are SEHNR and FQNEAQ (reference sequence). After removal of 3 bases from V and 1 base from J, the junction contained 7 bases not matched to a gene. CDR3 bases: TGTGCCAGCAGCTTTAGTGGGGGGGAAGGCACAGATACGCAGTATTTT. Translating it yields CASSFSGGEGTDTQYF.

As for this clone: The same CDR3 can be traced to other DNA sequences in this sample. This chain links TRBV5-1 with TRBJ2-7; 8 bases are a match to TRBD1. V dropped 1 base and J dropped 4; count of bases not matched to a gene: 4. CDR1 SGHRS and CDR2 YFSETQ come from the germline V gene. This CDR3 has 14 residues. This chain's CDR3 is CASSLQGAIYEQYF. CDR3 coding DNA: TGCGCCAGCAGCTTGCAGGGGGCAATATACGAGCAGTACTTC.

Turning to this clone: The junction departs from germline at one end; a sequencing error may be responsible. CDR3 protein: CASSIAGGRGDTQYF. As DNA, the CDR3 is TGTGCCAGCAGCATAGCGGGGGGGCGTGGAGATACGCAGTATTTT. This chain joins TRBV7-2 and TRBJ2-3; TRBD2 matches at 11 bases. There are 15 residues in the CDR3. The germline CDR1 and CDR2 sequences are SGHTA and FQGNSA.

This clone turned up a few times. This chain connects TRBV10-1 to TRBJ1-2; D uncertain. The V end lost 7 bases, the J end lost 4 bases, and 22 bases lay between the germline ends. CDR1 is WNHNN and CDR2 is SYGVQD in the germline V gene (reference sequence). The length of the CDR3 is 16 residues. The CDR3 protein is CASIRATREVGYGYTF. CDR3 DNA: TGCGCCAGCATCCGGGCCACCCGGGAAGTGGGCTATGGCTACACCTTC.

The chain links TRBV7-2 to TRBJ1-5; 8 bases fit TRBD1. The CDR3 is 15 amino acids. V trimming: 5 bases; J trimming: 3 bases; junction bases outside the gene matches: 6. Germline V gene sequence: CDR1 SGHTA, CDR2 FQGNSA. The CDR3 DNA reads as TGTGCCAGCAGCCGTACAGGGGGGAACAATCAGCCCCAGCATTTT. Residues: CASSRTGGNNQPQHF.

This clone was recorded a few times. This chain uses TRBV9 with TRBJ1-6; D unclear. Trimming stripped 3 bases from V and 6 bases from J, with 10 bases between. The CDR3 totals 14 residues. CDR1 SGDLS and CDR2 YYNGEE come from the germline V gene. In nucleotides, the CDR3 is TGTGCCAGCAGCGACCGGGGTCCTAATTCACCCCTCCACTTT. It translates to CASSDRGPNSPLHF.

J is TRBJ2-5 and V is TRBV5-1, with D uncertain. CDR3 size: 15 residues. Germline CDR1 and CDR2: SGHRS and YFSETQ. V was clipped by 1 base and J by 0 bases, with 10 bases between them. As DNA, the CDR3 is TGCGCCAGCAGCTTGTCTGGCCAGTACCAAGAGACCCAGTACTTC. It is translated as CASSLSGQYQETQYF.

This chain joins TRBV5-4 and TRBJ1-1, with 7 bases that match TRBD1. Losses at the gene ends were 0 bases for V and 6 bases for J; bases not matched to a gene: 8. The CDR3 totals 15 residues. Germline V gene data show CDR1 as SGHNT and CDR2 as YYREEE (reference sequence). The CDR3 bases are TGTGCCAGCAGCTTGGTGGACAGGAGTATGGCTGAAGCTTTCTTT. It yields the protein CASSLVDRSMAEAFF.

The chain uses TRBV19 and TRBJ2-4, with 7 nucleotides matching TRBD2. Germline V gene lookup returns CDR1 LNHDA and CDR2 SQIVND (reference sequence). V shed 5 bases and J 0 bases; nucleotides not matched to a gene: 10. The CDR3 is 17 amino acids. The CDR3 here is CASSGTGTTLAKNIQYF. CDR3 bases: TGTGCCAGTAGTGGTACCGGGACTACCCTAGCCAAAAACATTCAGTACTTC.

CDR3 bases: TGTGCCAGCAGCCGACAGGGCCTTATCTCTGGGGCCAACGTCCTGACTTTC. It encodes CASSRQGLISGANVLTF. The chain employs TRBV5-5 and TRBJ2-6; 7 nucleotides line up with TRBD1. Trimming cost V 4 bases and J 0 bases; bases outside gene matches: 7. CDR1 is SGHKS, CDR2 YYEKEE, per germline (reference sequence). There are 17 residues in the CDR3.

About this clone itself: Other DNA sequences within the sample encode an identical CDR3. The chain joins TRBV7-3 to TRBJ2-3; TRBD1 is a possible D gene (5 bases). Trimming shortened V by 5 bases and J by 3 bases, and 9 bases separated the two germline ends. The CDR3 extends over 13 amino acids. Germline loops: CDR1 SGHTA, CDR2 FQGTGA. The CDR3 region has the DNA TGTGCCAGCAGCCCCCAGGGAACAGATACGCAGTATTTT. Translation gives CASSPQGTDTQYF.

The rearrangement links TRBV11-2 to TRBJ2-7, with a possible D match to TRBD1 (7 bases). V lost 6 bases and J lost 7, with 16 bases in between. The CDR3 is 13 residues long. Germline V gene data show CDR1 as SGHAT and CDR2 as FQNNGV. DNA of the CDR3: TGTGCCAGCAGAAACCAACAGGGGAGGGAGCAGTACTTC. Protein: CASRNQQGREQYF.

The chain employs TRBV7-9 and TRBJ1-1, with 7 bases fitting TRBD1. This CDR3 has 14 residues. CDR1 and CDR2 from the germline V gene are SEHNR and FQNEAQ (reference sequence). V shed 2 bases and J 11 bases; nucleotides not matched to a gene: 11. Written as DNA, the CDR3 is TGTGCCAGCAGCTTAAGGGGGCGCGAGACTCGGGCTTTCTTT. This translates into CASSLRGRETRAFF.

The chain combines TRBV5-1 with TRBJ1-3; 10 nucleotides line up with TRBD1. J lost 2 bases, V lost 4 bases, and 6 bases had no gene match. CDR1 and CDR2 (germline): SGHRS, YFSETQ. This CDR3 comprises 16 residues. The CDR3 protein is CASSLDRGPAGNTIYF. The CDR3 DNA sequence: TGCGCCAGCAGCCTTGACAGGGGGCCGGCTGGAAACACCATATATTTT.

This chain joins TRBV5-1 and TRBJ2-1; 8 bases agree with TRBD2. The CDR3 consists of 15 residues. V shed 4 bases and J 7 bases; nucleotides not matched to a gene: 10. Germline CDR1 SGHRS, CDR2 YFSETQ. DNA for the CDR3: TGCGCCAGCAGCCCCGGAGGCGGGGGGCCAAATGAGCAGTTCTTC. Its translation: CASSPGGGGPNEQFF.

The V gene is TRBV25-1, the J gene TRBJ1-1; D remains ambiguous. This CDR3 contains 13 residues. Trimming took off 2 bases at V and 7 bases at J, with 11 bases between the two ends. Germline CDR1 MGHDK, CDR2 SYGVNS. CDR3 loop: CASSELLSGEAFF. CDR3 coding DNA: TGTGCCAGCAGTGAACTTTTATCAGGTGAAGCTTTCTTT.

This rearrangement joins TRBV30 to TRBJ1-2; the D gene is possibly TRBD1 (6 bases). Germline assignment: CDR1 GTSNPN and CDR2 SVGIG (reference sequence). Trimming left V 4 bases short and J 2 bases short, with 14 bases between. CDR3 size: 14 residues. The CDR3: CAWKGEGVNYGYTF. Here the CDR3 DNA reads TGTGCCTGGAAAGGGGAGGGGGTGAACTATGGCTACACCTTC.

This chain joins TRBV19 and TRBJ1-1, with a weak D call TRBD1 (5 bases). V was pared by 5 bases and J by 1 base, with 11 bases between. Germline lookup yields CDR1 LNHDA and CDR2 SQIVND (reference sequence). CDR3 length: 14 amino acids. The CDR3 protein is CASSFRERNTEAFF. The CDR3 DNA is TGTGCCAGTAGTTTCAGGGAAAGGAACACTGAAGCTTTCTTT.

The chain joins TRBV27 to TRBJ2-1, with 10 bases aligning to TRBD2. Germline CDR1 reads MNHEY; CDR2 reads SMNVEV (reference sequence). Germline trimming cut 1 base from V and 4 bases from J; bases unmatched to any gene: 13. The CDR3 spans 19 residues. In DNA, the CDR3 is TGTGCCAGCAGTTTATATGCCCCCGGGCTAGCGGGGGCGTACAATGAGCAGTTCTTC. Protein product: CASSLYAPGLAGAYNEQFF.

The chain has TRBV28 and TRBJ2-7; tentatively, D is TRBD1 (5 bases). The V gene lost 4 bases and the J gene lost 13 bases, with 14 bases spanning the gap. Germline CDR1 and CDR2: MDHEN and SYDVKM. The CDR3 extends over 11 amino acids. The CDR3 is CASSSLTVLYF. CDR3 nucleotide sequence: TGTGCCAGCAGTTCCCTGACAGTCTTATACTTC.

CDR3 amino acids: CASVRDREETQYF. For the CDR3, the DNA is TGTGCCAGCGTCCGGGACAGGGAAGAGACCCAGTACTTC. The chain combines TRBV2 with TRBJ2-5; TRBD1 matches at 9 bases. This CDR3 spans 13 amino acids. Trimming at V came to 8 bases and at J to 3 bases, leaving 4 bases not matched to a gene. The germline CDR1 and CDR2 sequences are SNHLY and FYNNEI.

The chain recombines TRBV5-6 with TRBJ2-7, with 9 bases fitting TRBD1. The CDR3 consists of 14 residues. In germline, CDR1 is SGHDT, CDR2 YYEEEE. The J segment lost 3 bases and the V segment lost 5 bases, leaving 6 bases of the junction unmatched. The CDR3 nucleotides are TGTGCCAGCAGGGCCGGGACAGGGAACTACGAGCAGTACTTC. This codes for CASRAGTGNYEQYF. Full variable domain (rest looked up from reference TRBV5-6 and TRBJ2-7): DAGVTQSPTHLIKTRGQQVTLRCSPKSGHDTVSWYQQALGQGPQFIFQYYEEEERQRGNFPDRFSGHQFPNYSSELNVNALLLGDSALYLCASRAGTGNYEQYFGPGTRLTVT.

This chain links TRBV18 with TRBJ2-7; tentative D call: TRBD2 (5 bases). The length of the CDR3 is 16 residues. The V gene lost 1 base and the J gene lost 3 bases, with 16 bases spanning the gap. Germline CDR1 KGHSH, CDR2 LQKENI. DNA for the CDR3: TGTGCCAGCTCACCACGGTTAGAGCGGCCGGTCTACGAGCAGTACTTC. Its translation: CASSPRLERPVYEQYF.

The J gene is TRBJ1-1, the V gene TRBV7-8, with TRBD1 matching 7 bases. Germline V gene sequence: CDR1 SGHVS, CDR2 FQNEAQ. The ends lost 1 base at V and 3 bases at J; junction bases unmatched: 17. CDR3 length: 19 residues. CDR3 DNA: TGTGCCAGCAGCTTAGTGACAGGGAAGGGGCCGCGGCATGACACTGAAGCTTTCTTT. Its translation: CASSLVTGKGPRHDTEAFF.